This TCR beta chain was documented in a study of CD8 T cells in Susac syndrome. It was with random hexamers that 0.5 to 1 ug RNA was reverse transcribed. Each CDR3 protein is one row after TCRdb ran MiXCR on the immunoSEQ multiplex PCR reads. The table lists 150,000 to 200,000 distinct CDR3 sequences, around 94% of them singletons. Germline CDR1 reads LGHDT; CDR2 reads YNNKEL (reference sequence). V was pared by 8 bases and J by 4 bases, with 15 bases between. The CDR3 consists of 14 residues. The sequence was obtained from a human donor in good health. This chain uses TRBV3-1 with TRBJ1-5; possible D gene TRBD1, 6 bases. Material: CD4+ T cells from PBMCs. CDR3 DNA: TGTGCCAGCTCCCGCGGGACATTGAATCAGCCCCAGCATTTT. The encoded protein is CASSRGTLNQPQHF.